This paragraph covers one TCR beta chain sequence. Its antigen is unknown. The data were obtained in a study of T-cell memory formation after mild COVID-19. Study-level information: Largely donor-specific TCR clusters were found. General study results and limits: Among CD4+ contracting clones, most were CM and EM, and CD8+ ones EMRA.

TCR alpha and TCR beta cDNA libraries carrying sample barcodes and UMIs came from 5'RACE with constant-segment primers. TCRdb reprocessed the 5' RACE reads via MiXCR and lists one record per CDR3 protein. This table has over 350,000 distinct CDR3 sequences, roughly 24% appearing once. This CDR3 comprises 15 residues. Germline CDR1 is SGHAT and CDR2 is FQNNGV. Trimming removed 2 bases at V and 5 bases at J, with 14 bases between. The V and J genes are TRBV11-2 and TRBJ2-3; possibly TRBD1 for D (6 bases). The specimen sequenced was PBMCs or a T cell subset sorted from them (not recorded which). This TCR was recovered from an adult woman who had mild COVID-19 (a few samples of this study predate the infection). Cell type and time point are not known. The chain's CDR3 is CASSLLLGGRDTQYF. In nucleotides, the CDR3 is TGTGCCAGCAGCTTACTACTAGGGGGACGAGATACGCAGTATTTT.